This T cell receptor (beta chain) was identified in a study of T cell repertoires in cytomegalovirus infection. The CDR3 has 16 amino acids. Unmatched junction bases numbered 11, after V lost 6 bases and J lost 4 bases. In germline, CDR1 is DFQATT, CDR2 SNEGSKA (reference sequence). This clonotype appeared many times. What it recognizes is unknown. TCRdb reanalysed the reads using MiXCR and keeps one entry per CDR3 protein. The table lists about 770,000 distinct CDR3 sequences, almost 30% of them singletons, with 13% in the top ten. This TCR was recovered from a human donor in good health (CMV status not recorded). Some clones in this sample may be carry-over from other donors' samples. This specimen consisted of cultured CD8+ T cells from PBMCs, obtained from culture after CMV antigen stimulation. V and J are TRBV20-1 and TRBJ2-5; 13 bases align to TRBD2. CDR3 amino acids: CSAPGLAGIQGETQYF. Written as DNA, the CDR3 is TGCAGTGCACCGGGACTAGCGGGGATTCAGGGAGAGACCCAGTACTTC.